The 29 T cell receptor beta chains presented below share a single source sample, sequenced in a study of blood T cell repertoires in COVID-19. The method was immunoSEQ multiplex PCR; TCRdb's version includes in-frame clones alone and lacks a portion of them. The sample lists tens of thousands of clones; approximately 80% were seen once. The sample taken for sequencing was peripheral blood. The receptor set was obtained from a woman in her sixties with acute or convalescent COVID-19.

V is TRBV28 and J is TRBJ1-3; D gene ambiguous. This CDR3 is built from 16 residues. Per the germline V gene, CDR1 is MDHEN and CDR2 is SYDVKM. Deletions cut 3 bases from V and 0 bases from J, with 12 bases between. CDR3 DNA sequence: TGTGCCAGCAGTTTTTATATACGGAGCTCTGGAAACACCATATATTTT. This sequence encodes CASSFYIRSSGNTIYF.

This rearrangement joins TRBV2 to TRBJ2-3; D is ambiguous. The CDR3 consists of 15 residues. Trimming left V 7 bases short and J 1 base short, with 15 bases between. From germline, CDR1 is SNHLY and CDR2 FYNNEI. The CDR3 DNA is TGTGCCAGCACACCACAAGCGAGCCGCACAGATACGCAGTATTTT. Translated, it gives CASTPQASRTDTQYF. The full variable domain, its missing parts supplied by reference TRBV2 and TRBJ2-3, is EPEVTQTPSHQVTQMGQEVILRCVPISNHLYFYWYRQILGQKVEFLVSFYNNEISEKSEIFDDQFSVERPDGSNFTLKIRSTKLEDSAMYFCASTPQASRTDTQYFGPGTRLTVL.

The rearrangement uses TRBV6-1 and TRBJ1-2, with 11 positions matching TRBD1. V lost 3 bases to trimming and J lost 10 bases; unmatched junction nucleotides: 16. Germline V gene data show CDR1 as MNHNS and CDR2 as SASEGT. The CDR3 loop spans 17 amino acids. CDR3 residues: CASSEPPYRTGGLNYTF. CDR3 nucleotide sequence: TGTGCCAGCAGTGAGCCCCCCTATCGGACAGGGGGCCTTAACTACACCTTC.

The rearrangement joins TRBV7-8 to TRBJ2-7, with a weak D call TRBD2 (5 bases). Germline V gene sequence: CDR1 SGHVS, CDR2 FQNEAQ. Trimming removed 5 bases from V and 0 bases from J, with 11 bases in between. This CDR3 is built from 14 residues. CDR3 DNA: TGTGCCAGCAGCCGCGCAGGAGGCTCCTACGAGCAGTACTTC. Its translation: CASSRAGGSYEQYF.

The chain links TRBV9 to TRBJ1-3; the D is unclear. The CDR3 is 14 amino acids. The V and J ends lost 0 bases and 3 bases respectively, with 7 bases between them. Germline values: CDR1 SGDLS, CDR2 YYNGEE. The CDR3 DNA follows: TGTGCCAGCAGCGTAGACGTGCGTGGAAACACCATATATTTT. The encoded protein is CASSVDVRGNTIYF.

The chain is built from TRBV11-2 and TRBJ1-2, with 11 nucleotides matching TRBD1. The CDR3 length is 15 residues. Germline V gene sequence: CDR1 SGHAT, CDR2 FQNNGV. J lost 8 bases, V lost 5 bases, and 10 bases had no gene match. CDR3 residues: CASSRGWTGGRGYTF. The CDR3 DNA follows: TGTGCCAGCAGCCGCGGTTGGACAGGGGGCCGGGGCTACACCTTC. The full variable domain, its missing parts supplied by reference TRBV11-2 and TRBJ1-2, is EAGVAQSPRYKIIEKRQSVAFWCNPISGHATLYWYQQILGQGPKLLIQFQNNGVVDDSQLPKDRFSAERLKGVDSTLKIQPAKLEDSAVYLCASSRGWTGGRGYTFGSGTRLTVV.

The genes are TRBV20-1 and TRBJ2-7; 8 bases align to TRBD1. The junction had 8 bases not matched to a gene; V was cut back by 3 bases and J by 4 bases. From germline, CDR1 is DFQATT and CDR2 SNEGSKA (reference sequence). The CDR3 spans 14 residues. Written as DNA, the CDR3 is TGCAGTGCTAGTTGGAGACAGGGGATGTACGAGCAGTACTTC. Protein: CSASWRQGMYEQYF.

This chain links TRBV6-1 with TRBJ1-2; unclear D gene. Per germline, CDR1 MNHNS and CDR2 SASEGT. Deletions cut 3 bases from V and 8 bases from J, with 16 bases between. This CDR3 contains 14 residues. The chain's CDR3 is CASSEQGSTKGYTF. As DNA, the CDR3 is TGTGCCAGCAGTGAGCAAGGGAGTACAAAAGGCTACACCTTC.

The chain couples TRBV19 to TRBJ2-2; 10 bases match TRBD2. Germline CDR1 reads LNHDA; CDR2 reads SQIVND (reference sequence). This CDR3 spans 17 amino acids. V lost 3 bases, J lost 5 bases, and 9 bases stayed unmatched. The CDR3 DNA reads TGTGCCAGTAGTATGCTAGCGGGAGTGCGGAGAACCGGGGAGCTGTTTTTT. Translating gives CASSMLAGVRRTGELFF.

This clone was counted a few times. This same CDR3 is encoded by further DNA sequences in the sample. This chain connects TRBV18 to TRBJ2-1; 9 nucleotides match TRBD1. V lost 3 bases to trimming and J lost 7 bases; unmatched junction nucleotides: 1. CDR3 size: 13 residues. Germline values: CDR1 KGHSH, CDR2 LQKENI. CDR3 nucleotides: TGTGCCAGCTCACCGGGGACAGGGAATGAGCAGTTCTTC. Residues: CASSPGTGNEQFF.

Details on this clone: Other DNA sequences in this sample translate to the same CDR3. The chain combines TRBV9 with TRBJ2-2, with D perhaps TRBD1 (6 bases). This CDR3 has 14 amino acids. The germline CDR1 and CDR2 sequences are SGDLS and YYNGEE. Trimming shortened V by 1 base and J by 3 bases, and 7 bases separated the two germline ends. The CDR3 protein is CASSVQGYTGELFF. The CDR3 nucleotides read TGTGCCAGCAGCGTACAGGGGTACACCGGGGAGCTGTTTTTT.

The J gene is TRBJ2-5, the V gene TRBV29-1, with TRBD1 matching 9 bases. V was pared by 6 bases and J by 5 bases, with 4 bases of the junction left unmatched. Germline CDR1 reads SQVTM; CDR2 reads ANQGSEA. This CDR3 is built from 12 residues. The CDR3 loop is CSVGTGRETQYF. CDR3 nucleotides: TGCAGCGTAGGGACAGGGCGGGAGACCCAGTACTTC.

The rearrangement links TRBV29-1 to TRBJ1-1; no reliable D call. Trimming shortened V by 3 bases and J by 6 bases, and 8 bases separated the two germline ends. Germline lookup yields CDR1 SQVTM and CDR2 ANQGSEA. This CDR3 spans 11 amino acids. The CDR3 is CSVDGLPEAFF. CDR3 sequence (DNA): TGCAGCGTTGATGGACTCCCTGAAGCTTTCTTT.

The rearrangement joins TRBV2 to TRBJ2-3; 8 nucleotides agree with TRBD1. Germline assignment: CDR1 SNHLY and CDR2 FYNNEI. The CDR3 has 15 residues. J lost 2 bases, V lost 6 bases, and 7 bases had no gene match. CDR3: CASSMTGVTTDTQYF. DNA of the CDR3: TGTGCCAGCAGCATGACAGGGGTGACCACAGATACGCAGTATTTT.

The rearrangement uses TRBV5-1 and TRBJ2-7, with TRBD2 identical over 10 bases. The CDR3 sequence is 15 residues long. Trimming cost V 6 bases and J 2 bases; bases outside gene matches: 8. Germline CDR1 SGHRS, CDR2 YFSETQ. The CDR3 nucleotides are TGCGCCAGCAAACGAACTAGCGGGGTCACCTACGAGCAGTACTTC. Translating gives CASKRTSGVTYEQYF.

V usage is TRBV7-2 and J usage is TRBJ1-5; possible D gene TRBD1, 6 bases. The CDR3 loop spans 15 amino acids. The V and J ends lost 6 bases and 0 bases respectively, with 12 bases between them. Germline V gives CDR1 SGHTA, CDR2 FQGNSA. For the CDR3, the DNA is TGTGCCAGCAGTCTGGACAGTCATAGCAATCAGCCCCAGCATTTT. This codes for CASSLDSHSNQPQHF.

The chain has TRBV11-2 and TRBJ2-7; 8 nucleotides align to TRBD1. Losses at the gene ends were 5 bases for V and 1 base for J; bases not matched to a gene: 19. The germline V gene encodes CDR1 SGHAT and CDR2 FQNNGV. The CDR3 spans 19 residues. As DNA, the CDR3 is TGTGCCAGCAGCCTCACACCGCGACGAAGGACAGGGCAGTCCTACGAGCAGTACTTC. It codes for CASSLTPRRRTGQSYEQYF.

V usage is TRBV5-1 and J usage is TRBJ1-2; 7 nucleotides agree with TRBD1. The CDR3 contains 17 residues. With V trimmed by 2 bases and J by 1 base, 11 bases remained unmatched. Germline loops: CDR1 SGHRS, CDR2 YFSETQ. CDR3 region: CASSLGGGLKYNYGYTF. The CDR3 bases are TGCGCCAGCAGCTTAGGGGGCGGCTTAAAGTATAACTATGGCTACACCTTC.

V usage is TRBV24-1 and J usage is TRBJ2-3; 10 positions match TRBD2. Unmatched junction bases numbered 8, after V lost 10 bases and J lost 5 bases. The germline V gene has CDR1 KGHDR and CDR2 SFDVKD. The CDR3 is 14 residues long. The CDR3 protein is CATRSGGAIDTQYF. The CDR3 DNA reads as TGTGCCACTAGAAGCGGGGGGGCAATAGATACGCAGTATTTT.

The V and J genes are TRBV5-1 and TRBJ2-2; D remains unclear. Between the trimmed V and J ends, which lost 0 bases and 6 bases, there was a span of 6 bases. The CDR3 extends over 13 amino acids. Germline V lookup: CDR1 SGHRS, CDR2 YFSETQ. The CDR3 region is CASSLAEAGELFF. The CDR3, as DNA: TGCGCCAGCAGCTTGGCCGAGGCCGGGGAGCTGTTTTTT.

This rearrangement joins TRBV19 to TRBJ2-1; D not resolved. Germline CDR1 is LNHDA and CDR2 is SQIVND (reference sequence). Trimming removed 1 base at V and 5 bases at J, with 18 bases between. The CDR3 runs to 17 residues. CDR3: CASSIARWAPGNNEQFF. The CDR3 DNA reads as TGTGCCAGTAGTATAGCCAGATGGGCCCCAGGTAACAATGAGCAGTTCTTC.

Here the CDR3 reads CASSRGLAGGRETQYF. The CDR3 nucleotides read TGTGCCAGCAGCCGGGGACTAGCGGGGGGGCGAGAGACCCAGTACTTC. The chain joins TRBV7-2 to TRBJ2-5; 16 nucleotides align to TRBD2. Losses at the gene ends were 5 bases for V and 4 bases for J; bases not matched to a gene: 4. Germline V CDR1 and CDR2: SGHTA, FQGNSA. This CDR3 is 16 amino acids long.

J is TRBJ2-5 and V is TRBV5-6; D uncertain. Germline-derived CDR1 and CDR2 are SGHDT and YYEEEE. The germline V and J ends were trimmed by 0 bases and 2 bases, with 5 bases remaining between them. The length of the CDR3 is 13 residues. The CDR3 region has the DNA TGTGCCAGCAGCTTGGGTCTGCAAGAGACCCAGTACTTC. Translation: CASSLGLQETQYF.

This clone was observed a few times. The DNA for the CDR3 is TGTGCCAGCAGGGAACAGGGGGGCAATCAGCCCCAGCATTTT. Residues: CASREQGGNQPQHF. V gene TRBV2 combines with J gene TRBJ1-5; 8 positions agree with TRBD1. The CDR3 is 14 residues long. With 6 bases clipped from V and 2 bases from J, the junction kept 3 bases outside the gene matches. Germline CDR1 SNHLY, CDR2 FYNNEI.

The J gene is TRBJ2-3, the V gene TRBV30, with 11 bases aligning to TRBD2. This CDR3 is 15 amino acids long. With 1 base clipped from V and 6 bases from J, the junction kept 6 bases outside the gene matches. The V gene's germline CDR1 is GTSNPN and CDR2 SVGIG (reference sequence). CDR3 loop: CAWSELAGGSDTQYF. DNA of the CDR3: TGTGCCTGGAGTGAGCTAGCGGGAGGTTCTGATACGCAGTATTTT.

This sequence joins TRBV28 and TRBJ1-2, with 7 bases aligning to TRBD1. The germline CDR1 and CDR2 sequences are MDHEN and SYDVKM. CDR3 length: 13 amino acids. V shed 2 bases and J 4 bases; nucleotides not matched to a gene: 1. CDR3 bases: TGTGCCAGCAGTTTAGGGACAGCCTATGGCTACACCTTC. Protein product: CASSLGTAYGYTF.

The chain combines TRBV18 with TRBJ1-4; D unresolved. V was cut by 6 bases and J by 5 bases, with 10 bases left in between. The CDR3 runs 13 residues. Germline lookup yields CDR1 KGHSH and CDR2 LQKENI. The CDR3 here is CASSLGQNEKLFF. The CDR3 coding sequence is TGTGCCAGCTCGCTTGGCCAGAATGAAAAACTGTTTTTT.

The chain uses TRBV9 and TRBJ2-7, with 8 nucleotides matching TRBD1. The CDR3 runs 16 residues. V dropped 4 bases and J dropped 4; count of bases not matched to a gene: 13. Per the germline V gene, CDR1 is SGDLS and CDR2 is YYNGEE. The CDR3, as DNA: TGTGCCAGCAGCCCCTATCAGGGGGCAAATTGGTACGAGCAGTACTTC. Translating it yields CASSPYQGANWYEQYF. Combining the CDR3 with reference TRBV9 and TRBJ2-7 gives the whole variable domain DSGVTQTPKHLITATGQRVTLRCSPRSGDLSVYWYQQSLDQGLQFLIQYYNGEERAKGNILERFSAQQFPDLHSELNLSSLELGDSALYFCASSPYQGANWYEQYFGPGTRLTVT.

The chain joins TRBV5-3 to TRBJ2-3; tentatively, D is TRBD2 (5 bases). Being an ORF, TRBV5-3 has a function that is uncertain. CDR3 length equals 15 residues. V shed 1 base and J shed 4 bases, with 13 bases lying between them. Here the CDR3 reads CARSLILAKADTQYF. The CDR3 bases are TGTGCCAGAAGCTTGATTCTAGCAAAAGCAGATACGCAGTATTTT.